Listed below are T cell receptor beta chains from one sample, sequenced in a study of lymphopenia after photon versus proton radiotherapy. Sequenced by immunoSEQ multiplex PCR; TCRdb stores in-frame clones only, minus some. The sample lists fewer than 70,000 clones; 87% were seen once. Source: peripheral blood, taken from a patient treated with proton-based radiotherapy. These receptors were taken from a man of 80 years or more with esophageal cancer. CDR3s include the opening cysteine and the closing phenylalanine or tryptophan. Each record gives: D gene, V gene, J gene, clone size, CDR3 DNA, CDR3 protein. A D gene is named only where the DNA matches it firmly. Size tells how often a clone was seen (once, few, many) or the class of an expanded clone, and some rows leave it out.

>.|TRBV10-3|TRBJ2-7|.
TGTGCCATCAGTGAGTCGAACACGGGACAGGGCGGGGGGCCTCAGTACTTC
CAISESNTGQGGGPQYF
>.|TRBV4-3|TRBJ1-6|.
TGCGCCAGCAGCCAAGCAAAGGACCAGAACAATAATTCACCCCTCCACTTT
CASSQAKDQNNNSPLHF
>.|TRBV5-1|TRBJ1-1|.
TGCGCCAGCAGAGTTGGGGACACTTTGAACACTGAAGCTTTCTTT
CASRVGDTLNTEAFF
>.|TRBV4-2|TRBJ1-1|.
TGTGCCAGCAGCCAAGATCTGAACCCGAACACTGAAGCTTTCTTT
CASSQDLNPNTEAFF
>.|TRBV10-3|TRBJ2-3|.
TGTGCCATCAGAAAGACAGGACAATTCGGAGGTACGCAGTATTTT
CAIRKTGQFGGTQYF
>.|TRBV4-1|TRBJ1-2|.
TGCGCCAGCAGCCGGGACTATCTTAACTATGGCTACACCTTC
CASSRDYLNYGYTF
>.|TRBV2|TRBJ1-6|few
TGTGCCAGCAATAGGAGGGGGGAAGGCTCACCCCTCCACTTT
CASNRRGEGSPLHF
>TRBD1|TRBV19|TRBJ1-5|.
TGTGCCAGTAGGACAGGGGGTTTGGTTCAGCCCCAGCATTTT
CASRTGGLVQPQHF
>TRBD1|TRBV12-5|TRBJ2-3|.
TGTGCTAGTGGCCGTATTCGACAGGGGGCCAGCAGCACAGATACGCAGTATTTT
CASGRIRQGASSTDTQYF
>.|TRBV5-1|TRBJ1-1|.
TGCGCCAGCAGCTTGGCCTGGGGGCCGGGGGCGGACACTGAAGCTTTCTTT
CASSLAWGPGADTEAFF
>.|TRBV27|TRBJ2-7|medium-sized
TGTGCCAGCAGTTTAACACCCGGGCGATACCAGGGCGAGCAGTACTTC
CASSLTPGRYQGEQYF
>.|TRBV7-2|TRBJ1-5|.
TGTGCCAGCAGCTTAGATCCGGCAAGGCGGAATCAGCCCCAGCATTTT
CASSLDPARRNQPQHF
>.|TRBV5-6|TRBJ2-7|.
TGTGCCAGCAGCCTCGGTCGACAGTACTATGACGAGCAGTACTTC
CASSLGRQYYDEQYF
>TRBD2|TRBV5-3|TRBJ2-1|.
TGTGCCAGAAGCCCCCCGGGGGCTAGCGGGGGGGTACAGCCCAACAATGAGCAGTTCTTC
CARSPPGASGGVQPNNEQFF
>.|TRBV11-2|TRBJ1-1|.
TGTGCCAGCAGCTTAGCGGGGACATTTAGCATGAACACTGAAGCTTTCTTT
CASSLAGTFSMNTEAFF
>.|TRBV6-5|TRBJ1-2|.
TGTGCCAGCAGGCCTGGAGGTGGCTATGGCTACACCTTC
CASRPGGGYGYTF
>TRBD2|TRBV18|TRBJ2-1|.
TGTGCCAGCTCACCAGCGGGGGGTTACAATGAGCAGTTCTTC
CASSPAGGYNEQFF
>TRBD1|TRBV30|TRBJ2-5|.
TGTGCCTGGAGCCGACAGGGGCTGGAGTACTTC
CAWSRQGLEYF
>TRBD1|TRBV9|TRBJ1-1|once
TGTGCCAGCAGCGACCGGGACAGGGGTGTAACTGAAGCTTTCTTT
CASSDRDRGVTEAFF
>TRBD1|TRBV4-1|TRBJ1-1|.
TGCGCCAGCAGCCGGGCAGGGGGGGGGTACACTGAAGCTTTCTTT
CASSRAGGGYTEAFF
>TRBD2|TRBV6-5|TRBJ2-1|few
TGTGCCTCTCAACTCGGGGGGGCCTACAATGAGCAGTTCTTC
CASQLGGAYNEQFF
>.|TRBV13|TRBJ2-5|.
TGTGCCAGCAGCTCCCTAACAGGGTGGGAGACCCAGTACTTC
CASSSLTGWETQYF